This T cell receptor beta chain was sequenced in a study of blood T cell repertoires in COVID-19. Looking at the study overall: T cells, B-cell-depleted T cells, or PBMCs supplied cDNA or gDNA.

V was clipped by 1 base and J by 2 bases, with 5 bases between them. This CDR3 has 13 residues. Germline CDR1 and CDR2: MNHEY and SMNVEV (reference sequence). Profiling relied on immunoSEQ multiplex PCR, and the TCRdb table lists in-frame clones only, not all of them. The repertoire includes 20,000 to 25,000 clones, 73% of them detected once, and around 21% sits in the top ten. Sample: peripheral blood. The genes are TRBV27 and TRBJ1-1; D call uncertain. The TCR comes from a human donor in a cohort sampled during active or convalescent COVID-19. DNA of the CDR3: TGTGCCAGCAGTTTATATAGAAACACTGAAGCTTTCTTT. Translation: CASSLYRNTEAFF.